This record covers a single T cell receptor (beta chain). This specimen belongs to a study of OX40 agonist ivuxolimab in advanced cancers. On the study more broadly: It was permissible to have had prior anti-PD-1, anti-PD-L1 or anti-CTLA-4 therapy, and more than 30% had some. Partial responses, seen in three patients, involved one hepatocellular carcinoma and two cutaneous melanomas.

At baseline, cycle 4 day 1, and cycle 7 day 1, blood was sampled. Clones were sequenced by immunoSEQ multiplex PCR, and TCRdb holds only the in-frame ones, with some missing. Of roughly 100,000 clones detected, roughly 90% appear once; the ten largest clones hold around 0.16%. Sequenced here: CD4+ or CD8+ T cells sorted from blood, sampled in a trial of the OX40 agonist ivuxolimab. This clonotype was sampled from an adult with an advanced solid tumor such as melanoma, head and neck, liver or kidney cancer.

In DNA form, the CDR3 reads TGTGCCTGGGGGACAGGCACAGATACGCAGTATTTT. This encodes CAWGTGTDTQYF. V usage is TRBV30 and J usage is TRBJ2-3; 7 bases map to TRBD1. Trimming removed 5 bases from V and 1 base from J; junction bases left unmatched: 0. Per the germline V gene, CDR1 is GTSNPN and CDR2 is SVGIG (reference sequence). The CDR3 extends over 12 amino acids.